The 20 T cell receptor beta chains below were found in one sample sequenced in a study of T cell responses to AZD1222 COVID-19 vaccine. Using immunoSEQ multiplex PCR, the repertoire was profiled, and TCRdb retains in-frame clones only, with some absent. This sample has over 95,000 clones, with around 89% found just once. The sequenced sample was peripheral blood, obtained on day 0 of AZD1222 vaccination. These TCRs come from an adult in good health.

The rearrangement links TRBV19 to TRBJ2-2, with 8 bases that match TRBD1. The length of the CDR3 is 14 residues. Trimming at V came to 1 base and at J to 6 bases, leaving 1 base not matched to a gene. Germline assignment: CDR1 LNHDA and CDR2 SQIVND (reference sequence). Here the CDR3 DNA reads TGTGCCAGTAGTATAGTGGGACAGGCCGGGGAGCTGTTTTTT. Protein product: CASSIVGQAGELFF.

V is TRBV5-1 and J is TRBJ2-7; 11 bases map to TRBD1. The V and J ends lost 5 bases and 5 bases, in that order; junction bases with no gene match: 9. The germline CDR1 and CDR2 sequences are SGHRS and YFSETQ. This CDR3 has 15 amino acids. In DNA form, the CDR3 reads TGCGCCAGCAGACCCACCGGGACAGGGGGGGACGAGCAGTACTTC. Protein: CASRPTGTGGDEQYF.

The chain is built from TRBV5-1 and TRBJ1-1; the D is unclear. CDR3 size: 12 residues. Trimming removed 0 bases from V and 3 bases from J, with 3 bases in between. The V gene's germline CDR1 is SGHRS and CDR2 YFSETQ. This CDR3 reads CASSLDHTEAFF. The CDR3 DNA reads as TGCGCCAGCAGCTTGGATCACACTGAAGCTTTCTTT.

The table lists this clone with a count of one. The J gene is TRBJ1-2, the V gene TRBV10-3, with a possible D match to TRBD1 (5 bases). The CDR3 covers 13 residues. Trimming cost V 5 bases and J 3 bases, with 10 bases left between them. Germline CDR1 is ENHRY and CDR2 is SYGVKD. The CDR3 bases are TGTGCCATCAGTAAAGGGGTCTACTATGGCTACACCTTC. Translating gives CAISKGVYYGYTF.

This chain links TRBV6-5 with TRBJ2-2; D is unresolved. The CDR3 totals 15 residues. Deletions cut 0 bases from V and 0 bases from J, with 5 bases between. Germline V gene data show CDR1 as MNHEY and CDR2 as SVGAGI. For the CDR3, the DNA is TGTGCCAGCAGTTACTCGGGGACGAACACCGGGGAGCTGTTTTTT. Its translation: CASSYSGTNTGELFF.

The rearrangement joins TRBV5-1 to TRBJ2-7, with TRBD1 matching over 9 bases. V was clipped by 4 bases and J by 3 bases; unmatched bases: 8. CDR1 and CDR2 (germline): SGHRS, YFSETQ. CDR3 size: 15 residues. The CDR3 nucleotides are TGCGCCAGCAGCCCGACAGGGGGAAGGAGCTACGAGCAGTACTTC. It codes for CASSPTGGRSYEQYF.

The table lists this clone with a count of one. The V call is TRBV7-8, the J call TRBJ1-2; D is uncertain. The CDR3 is 14 amino acids. Trimming took 0 bases from V and 2 from J, leaving 7 bases between them. Germline CDR1 is SGHVS and CDR2 is FQNEAQ. CDR3 amino acids: CASSLAGENYGYTF. The CDR3 bases are TGTGCCAGCAGCTTAGCTGGGGAGAACTATGGCTACACCTTC. The full variable domain, completed using reference TRBV7-8 and TRBJ1-2, is GAGVSQSPRYKVAKRGQDVALRCDPISGHVSLFWYQQALGQGPEFLTYFQNEAQLDKSGLPSDRFFAERPEGSVSTLKIQRTQQEDSAVYLCASSLAGENYGYTFGSGTRLTVV.

This chain connects TRBV2 to TRBJ2-4, with 12 bases identical to TRBD2. CDR3 size: 14 residues. The germline V gene encodes CDR1 SNHLY and CDR2 FYNNEI. The junction had 5 bases not matched to a gene; V was cut back by 7 bases and J by 7 bases. This CDR3 is CASNTGTSGNIQYF. DNA for the CDR3: TGTGCCAGCAACACCGGGACTAGCGGGAACATTCAGTACTTC.

V usage is TRBV18 and J usage is TRBJ2-1; 12 bases are a match to TRBD2. Germline V gene data show CDR1 as KGHSH and CDR2 as LQKENI. V lost 0 bases, J lost 7 bases, and 7 bases stayed unmatched. This CDR3 has 17 amino acids. CDR3 in DNA: TGTGCCAGCTCACCACCCCGGTCTAGCGGGGGGGTGAATGAGCAGTTCTTC. It yields the protein CASSPPRSSGGVNEQFF.

In this sample, this clone turned up once. The chain employs TRBV5-1 and TRBJ2-2; D may be TRBD1 (6 bases). The V end was cut by 4 bases, the J end by 0 bases, with 10 bases between. The germline V gene has CDR1 SGHRS and CDR2 YFSETQ. The CDR3 is 15 amino acids. The CDR3 loop reads CASSQQGPNTGELFF. The CDR3, as DNA: TGCGCCAGCAGCCAACAGGGCCCGAACACCGGGGAGCTGTTTTTT.

This clone was seen a handful of times. The chain couples TRBV28 to TRBJ1-3; the D gene is possibly TRBD1 (5 bases). The ends were cut back, 5 bases at V and 0 bases at J, with 14 bases in the middle. This CDR3 is built from 16 residues. Germline-derived CDR1 and CDR2 are MDHEN and SYDVKM. CDR3 DNA: TGTGCCAGCAGTCACCTGCAGGGCAGCTCTGGAAACACCATATATTTT. This encodes CASSHLQGSSGNTIYF.

V is TRBV5-4 and J is TRBJ1-5; tentative D call: TRBD1 (6 bases). The V and J ends lost 5 bases and 3 bases respectively, with 9 bases between them. The CDR3 loop spans 13 amino acids. CDR1 is SGHNT and CDR2 is YYREEE in the germline V gene (reference sequence). CDR3 in amino acids: CASSSGVNQPQHF. CDR3 nucleotide sequence: TGTGCCAGCAGTTCAGGGGTCAATCAGCCCCAGCATTTT.

This chain links TRBV28 with TRBJ1-4; D is unresolved. Trimming pared 2 bases from V and 8 bases from J, leaving 9 bases between. Looked up from germline, CDR1 is MDHEN and CDR2 is SYDVKM. The CDR3 runs to 13 residues. The CDR3 DNA reads TGTGCCAGCAGTTTAACCCTACACGAAAAACTGTTTTTT. Amino acids: CASSLTLHEKLFF.

The chain combines TRBV27 with TRBJ2-1, with D perhaps matching TRBD1 or TRBD2 (5 bases each). The CDR3 totals 13 residues. CDR1 is MNHEY, CDR2 SMNVEV, per germline (reference sequence). The ends were cut back, 4 bases at V and 4 bases at J, with 8 bases in the middle. The CDR3 region is CASSSGRYNEQFF. The DNA of the CDR3 is TGTGCCAGCAGTTCGGGACGATACAATGAGCAGTTCTTC.

This rearrangement joins TRBV9 to TRBJ2-6, with unresolved D. V gave up 4 bases and J gave up 2 bases, with 4 bases separating them. The CDR3 covers 13 residues. Germline V CDR1 and CDR2: SGDLS, YYNGEE. For the CDR3, the DNA is TGTGCCAGCAGCCCGGCTGGGGCCAACGTCCTGACTTTC. Its translation is CASSPAGANVLTF.

The J gene is TRBJ2-2, the V gene TRBV9, with D possibly TRBD1 on 6 matching bases. The CDR3 consists of 19 residues. Per the germline V gene, CDR1 is SGDLS and CDR2 is YYNGEE. Trimming left V 3 bases short and J 1 base short, with 22 bases between. CDR3 in amino acids: CASSGTGTSSFQNTGELFF. CDR3 in DNA: TGTGCCAGCAGCGGCACCGGGACAAGCTCTTTTCAGAACACCGGGGAGCTGTTTTTT.

The chain has TRBV19 and TRBJ2-7, with 11 bases fitting TRBD1. V dropped 5 bases and J dropped 1; count of bases not matched to a gene: 7. The CDR3 spans 16 residues. Germline assignment: CDR1 LNHDA and CDR2 SQIVND (reference sequence). In DNA, the CDR3 is TGTGCCAGTAGTGCCGGACAGGGGGCGAGTTCCTACGAGCAGTACTTC. Protein sequence: CASSAGQGASSYEQYF.

V and J are TRBV28 and TRBJ2-3; 16 nucleotides agree with TRBD2. CDR3 length: 17 amino acids. V was clipped by 5 bases and J by 9 bases; unmatched bases: 11. Germline V gives CDR1 MDHEN, CDR2 SYDVKM. The chain's CDR3 is CASSGTSGGAGRGTQYF. The CDR3 nucleotides are TGTGCCAGCAGTGGGACTAGCGGGGGGGCCGGTCGGGGAACGCAGTATTTT. The variable domain in full, with the rest retrieved from reference TRBV28 and TRBJ2-3, is DVKVTQSSRYLVKRTGEKVFLECVQDMDHENMFWYRQDPGLGLRLIYFSYDVKMKEKGDIPEGYSVSREKKERFSLILESASTNQTSMYLCASSGTSGGAGRGTQYFGPGTRLTVL.

V usage is TRBV11-3 and J usage is TRBJ1-1; D possibly corresponds to TRBD1 (6 bases). This CDR3 comprises 13 residues. Germline V lookup: CDR1 SGHNT, CDR2 YENEEA. V was pared by 6 bases and J by 2 bases, with 10 bases between. The CDR3 spells CASSAGENTEAFF. Written as DNA, the CDR3 is TGTGCCAGCAGTGCAGGGGAAAACACTGAAGCTTTCTTT.

The J gene is TRBJ2-4, the V gene TRBV5-6, with 7 nucleotides matching TRBD1. CDR3 length: 16 residues. Looked up from germline, CDR1 is SGHDT and CDR2 is YYEEEE. The V gene end was trimmed by 4 bases and the J gene end by 4 bases; junction bases not matched to a gene: 11. For the CDR3, the DNA is TGTGCCAGCAGCCAACTAGGGACAGCACTAAAAAACATTCAGTACTTC. Translated: CASSQLGTALKNIQYF.